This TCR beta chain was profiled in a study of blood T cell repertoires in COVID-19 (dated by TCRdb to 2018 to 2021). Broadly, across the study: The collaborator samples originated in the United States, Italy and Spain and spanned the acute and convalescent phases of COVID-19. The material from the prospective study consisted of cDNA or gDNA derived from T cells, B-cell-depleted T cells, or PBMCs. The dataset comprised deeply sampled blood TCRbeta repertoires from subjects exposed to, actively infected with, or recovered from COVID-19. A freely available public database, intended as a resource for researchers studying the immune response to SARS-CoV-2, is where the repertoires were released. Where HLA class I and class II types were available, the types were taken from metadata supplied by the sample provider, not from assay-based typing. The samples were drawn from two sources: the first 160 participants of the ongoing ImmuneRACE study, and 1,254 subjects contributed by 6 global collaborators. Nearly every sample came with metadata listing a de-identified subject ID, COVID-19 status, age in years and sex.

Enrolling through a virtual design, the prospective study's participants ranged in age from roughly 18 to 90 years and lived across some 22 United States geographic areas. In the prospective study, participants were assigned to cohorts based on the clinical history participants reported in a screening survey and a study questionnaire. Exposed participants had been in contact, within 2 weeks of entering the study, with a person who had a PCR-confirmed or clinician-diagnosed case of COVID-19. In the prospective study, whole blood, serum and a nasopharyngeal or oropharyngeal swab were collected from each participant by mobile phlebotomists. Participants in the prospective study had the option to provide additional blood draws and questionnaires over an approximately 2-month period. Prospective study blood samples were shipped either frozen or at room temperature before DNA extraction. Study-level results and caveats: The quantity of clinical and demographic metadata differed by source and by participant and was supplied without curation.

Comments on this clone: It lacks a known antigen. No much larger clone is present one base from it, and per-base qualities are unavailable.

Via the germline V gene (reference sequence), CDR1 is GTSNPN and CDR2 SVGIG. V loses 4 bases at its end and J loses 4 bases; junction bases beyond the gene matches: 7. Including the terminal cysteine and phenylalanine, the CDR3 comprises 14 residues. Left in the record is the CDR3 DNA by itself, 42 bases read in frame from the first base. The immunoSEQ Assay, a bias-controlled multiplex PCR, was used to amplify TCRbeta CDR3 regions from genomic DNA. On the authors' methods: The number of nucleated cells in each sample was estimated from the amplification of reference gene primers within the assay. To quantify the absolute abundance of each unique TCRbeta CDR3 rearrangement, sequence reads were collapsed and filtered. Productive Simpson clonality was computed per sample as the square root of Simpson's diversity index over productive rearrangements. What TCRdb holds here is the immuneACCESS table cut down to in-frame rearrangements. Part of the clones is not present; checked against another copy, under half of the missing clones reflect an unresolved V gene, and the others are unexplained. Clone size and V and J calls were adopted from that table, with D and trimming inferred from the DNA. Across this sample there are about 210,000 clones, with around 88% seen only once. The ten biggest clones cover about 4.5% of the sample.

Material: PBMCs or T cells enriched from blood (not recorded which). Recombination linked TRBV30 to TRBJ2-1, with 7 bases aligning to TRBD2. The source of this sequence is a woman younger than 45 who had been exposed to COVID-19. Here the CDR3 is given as CAWNRWGGYNEQFF. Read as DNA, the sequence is TGTGCCTGGAATAGGTGGGGGGGGTACAATGAGCAGTTCTTC.